This TCR beta chain was profiled in a study of T cell changes during pregnancy in multiple sclerosis. Here immunoSEQ multiplex PCR was the method, and the copy in TCRdb shows in-frame clones only, minus some. The sample includes some 81,000 clones, about 91% of them seen just once. V was cut by 0 bases and J by 0 bases, with 6 bases left in between. The CDR3 has 14 residues. Germline V gene data show CDR1 as LGHNA and CDR2 as YSLEER. The sequence was collected from a female donor with multiple sclerosis, enrolled in a pregnancy study. Sequencing used peripheral blood, obtained before pregnancy. This chain joins TRBV4-3 and TRBJ2-7, with D perhaps TRBD2 (5 bases). The CDR3 nucleotides are TGCGCCAGCAGCCAAGATCGGGACTCCTACGAGCAGTACTTC. Its translation is CASSQDRDSYEQYF.